Listed here are 27 T cell receptor beta chains from one sample, sequenced in a study of OX40 agonist ivuxolimab in advanced cancers. Only in-frame clones appear in the TCRdb table, and some are missing; sequencing was by immunoSEQ multiplex PCR. The data contain under 70,000 clones, 85% to 90% of them singletons. The sequencing used CD4+ or CD8+ T cells sorted from blood, collected in a trial of the OX40 agonist ivuxolimab. The origin of the receptors is an adult with an advanced solid tumor such as melanoma, head and neck, liver or kidney cancer.

V gene TRBV6-1 combines with J gene TRBJ1-1; no clear D. V gave up 6 bases and J gave up 5 bases, with 10 bases separating them. This CDR3 region has 12 residues. Germline V CDR1 and CDR2: MNHNS, SASEGT. CDR3 DNA: TGTGCCAGCAGCCTCGCGGGGACTGAAGCTTTCTTT. Its protein product is CASSLAGTEAFF.

The J gene is TRBJ2-7, the V gene TRBV5-5, with no clear D. V dropped 2 bases and J dropped 0 bases, with 6 bases sitting between them. Germline CDR1 SGHKS, CDR2 YYEKEE (reference sequence). This CDR3 is built from 13 residues. For the CDR3, the DNA is TGTGCCAGCAGCTTAGCTCCCTCCTACGAGCAGTACTTC. Translating it yields CASSLAPSYEQYF.

This chain joins TRBV29-1 and TRBJ2-1; D may correspond to TRBD1 or TRBD2 (5 bases each). V was clipped by 0 bases and J by 0 bases, with 6 bases between them. The CDR3 length is 14 residues. Germline assignment: CDR1 SQVTM and CDR2 ANQGSEA. CDR3: CSVEEGVSYNEQFF. The CDR3 nucleotides are TGCAGCGTTGAAGAGGGGGTCTCCTACAATGAGCAGTTCTTC.

A single count supports this clone. The CDR3 nucleotides are TGTGCCAGTAGTATCGACCAAGAGACCCAGTACTTC. The encoded protein is CASSIDQETQYF. J is TRBJ2-5 and V is TRBV19; D unclear. There are 12 residues in the CDR3. Trimming removed 3 bases at V and 0 bases at J, with 2 bases between. The V gene's germline CDR1 is LNHDA and CDR2 SQIVND (reference sequence).

The chain uses TRBV14 and TRBJ1-4; no definite D call. Looked up from germline, CDR1 is SGHDN and CDR2 is FVKESK. This CDR3 spans 13 amino acids. The V and J ends lost 0 bases and 6 bases respectively, with 5 bases between them. The CDR3 region is CASSQDLDEKLFF. As DNA, the CDR3 is TGTGCCAGCAGCCAAGATCTGGATGAAAAACTGTTTTTT.

The genes are TRBV29-1 and TRBJ1-1, with 8 positions matching TRBD1. There are 15 residues in the CDR3. With 0 bases clipped from V and 7 bases from J, the junction kept 10 bases outside the gene matches. CDR1 is SQVTM and CDR2 is ANQGSEA in the germline V gene. The CDR3 here is CSVEDHTGGRGEAFF. Written as DNA, the CDR3 is TGCAGCGTTGAAGATCATACAGGGGGAAGGGGTGAAGCTTTCTTT.

The genes are TRBV7-3 and TRBJ2-3; tentatively, D is TRBD2 (5 bases). In germline, CDR1 is SGHTA, CDR2 FQGTGA. The V end was cut by 6 bases, the J end by 2 bases, with 18 bases between. The CDR3 extends over 16 amino acids. Here the CDR3 DNA reads TGTGCCAGCAGTCCTACCCCAGCGGAGCCCACAGATACGCAGTATTTT. This sequence encodes CASSPTPAEPTDTQYF.

The V gene is TRBV21-1, the J gene TRBJ2-7; the table calls TRBD2, which could not be checked here. TRBV21-1 is assigned pseudogene status. This CDR3 spans 18 amino acids. For the CDR3, the DNA is TGTGCCAGCAGCAAAGGGACTAGCGGGAGGGACAGCCCATACGAGCAGTACTTC. Its protein is CASSKGTSGRDSPYEQYF.

This rearrangement joins TRBV7-3 to TRBJ2-1; 10 bases are shared with TRBD2. CDR3 length: 17 amino acids. With 3 bases clipped from V and 5 bases from J, the junction kept 10 bases outside the gene matches. Per germline, CDR1 SGHTA and CDR2 FQGTGA. CDR3 DNA sequence: TGTGCCAGCAGCTTCCCCTCCACCGGGACTAGCGACAATGAGCAGTTCTTC. It specifies CASSFPSTGTSDNEQFF.

This sequence joins TRBV6-6 and TRBJ1-2; 7 nucleotides align to TRBD1. The CDR3 is 12 amino acids. Germline V gene sequence: CDR1 MNHNY, CDR2 SVGAGI (reference sequence). With 2 bases clipped from V and 8 bases from J, the junction kept 2 bases outside the gene matches. The CDR3 loop reads CASSYDRDGYTF. As DNA, the CDR3 is TGTGCCAGCAGTTACGACAGGGACGGCTACACCTTC.

The rearrangement joins TRBV15 to TRBJ2-3; D not resolved. Trimming pared 1 base from V and 6 bases from J, leaving 23 bases between. Per germline, CDR1 LNHNV and CDR2 YYDKDF (reference sequence). This CDR3 spans 18 amino acids. As DNA, the CDR3 is TGTGCCACCAGCAGAGGGGCAGCTACCAAGGTTCGGACGGATACGCAGTATTTT. It codes for CATSRGAATKVRTDTQYF.

V is TRBV14 and J is TRBJ1-1, with D perhaps TRBD1 (5 bases). The CDR3 is made up of 16 amino acids. Germline values: CDR1 SGHDN, CDR2 FVKESK. Trimming stripped 4 bases from V and 4 bases from J, with 19 bases between. CDR3 in amino acids: CASSPGRGAVGTEAFF. The CDR3 DNA sequence: TGTGCCAGCAGCCCGGGTCGCGGGGCGGTGGGCACTGAAGCTTTCTTT.

In its sample, this clone was seen once. The rearrangement uses TRBV5-1 and TRBJ1-4; D is unclear. Between the trimmed V and J ends, which lost 0 bases and 3 bases, there was a span of 12 bases. This CDR3 comprises 16 residues. Germline V gene lookup returns CDR1 SGHRS and CDR2 YFSETQ. The CDR3 bases are TGCGCCAGCAGCTTGGTCGCCGGCCCCTCTAATGAAAAACTGTTTTTT. Its translation: CASSLVAGPSNEKLFF.

The chain couples TRBV4-3 to TRBJ2-7; TRBD1 might be the D (6 bases). Trimming stripped 1 base from V and 3 bases from J, with 16 bases between. Germline assignment: CDR1 LGHNA and CDR2 YSLEER. The CDR3 has 16 amino acids. CDR3: CASSQGVGGPSYEQYF. The CDR3 region has the DNA TGCGCCAGCAGCCAAGGGGTTGGGGGCCCGAGCTACGAGCAGTACTTC.

This clone has only one observation. The chain employs TRBV5-1 and TRBJ1-5, with D possibly being TRBD1 (5 bases). CDR1 is SGHRS, CDR2 YFSETQ, per germline. The CDR3 has 16 amino acids. Between the trimmed V and J ends, which lost 0 bases and 3 bases, there was a span of 13 bases. The CDR3 region is CASSLVSRVNNQPQHF. In DNA, the CDR3 is TGCGCCAGCAGCTTGGTAAGCAGGGTTAACAATCAGCCCCAGCATTTT. Filled out from reference TRBV5-1 and TRBJ1-5, the complete variable domain reads KAGVTQTPRYLIKTRGQQVTLSCSPISGHRSVSWYQQTPGQGLQFLFEYFSETQRNKGNFPGRFSGRQFSNSRSEMNVSTLELGDSALYLCASSLVSRVNNQPQHFGDGTRLSIL.

The count of this clone is one. The CDR3 is CASSLETGLGTGELFF. In DNA form, the CDR3 reads TGTGCCAGCAGCTTAGAGACAGGGTTAGGCACCGGGGAGCTGTTTTTT. The rearrangement joins TRBV11-2 to TRBJ2-2; TRBD1 aligns across 7 bases. Germline CDR1 is SGHAT and CDR2 is FQNNGV. V gave up 0 bases and J gave up 4 bases; unmatched junction bases: 5. The CDR3 runs to 16 residues.

V gene TRBV5-8 combines with J gene TRBJ1-2; D gene unclear. V was clipped by 0 bases and J by 8 bases, with 11 bases between them. Germline CDR1 and CDR2: SGHTS and YDEGEE. The CDR3 sequence is 13 residues long. CDR3 residues: CASSLGRWRGYTF. CDR3 sequence (DNA): TGTGCCAGCAGCTTGGGGCGATGGAGGGGCTACACCTTC.

This chain joins TRBV7-9 and TRBJ2-3; the match to TRBD2 covers 9 bases. The CDR3 is made up of 15 amino acids. Germline values: CDR1 SEHNR, CDR2 FQNEAQ (reference sequence). V lost 8 bases, J lost 2 bases, and 8 bases stayed unmatched. In DNA form, the CDR3 reads TGTGCCAGCCGCCCGGGACTAGCATACACAGATACGCAGTATTTT. The encoded protein is CASRPGLAYTDTQYF.

This clone occurred a few times. The gene calls are TRBV7-2 and TRBJ2-7, with 10 bases matching TRBD2. The V and J ends lost 5 bases and 2 bases, in that order; junction bases with no gene match: 6. Germline assignment: CDR1 SGHTA and CDR2 FQGNSA. This CDR3 region has 15 residues. CDR3 in amino acids: CASSPRTSGTYEQYF. As DNA, the CDR3 is TGTGCCAGCAGCCCCCGGACTAGCGGCACCTACGAGCAGTACTTC.

V is TRBV19 and J is TRBJ1-3, with TRBD1 matching 11 bases. The CDR3 is 15 residues long. Per the germline V gene, CDR1 is LNHDA and CDR2 is SQIVND (reference sequence). V lost 3 bases to trimming and J lost 8 bases; unmatched junction nucleotides: 6. The CDR3: CASSILGQGVDTIYF. The DNA of the CDR3 is TGTGCCAGTAGTATCCTGGGACAGGGGGTTGACACCATATATTTT.

The V and J genes are TRBV7-9 and TRBJ1-3; no firm D call. Trimming removed 1 base from V and 0 bases from J, with 4 bases in between. Germline V gene sequence: CDR1 SEHNR, CDR2 FQNEAQ (reference sequence). The CDR3 loop spans 14 amino acids. In nucleotides, the CDR3 is TGTGCCAGCAGCTTAGACAGCTCTGGAAACACCATATATTTT. Residues: CASSLDSSGNTIYF.

For this clone: As the CDR3 is not closed by the conserved phenylalanine or tryptophan, this likely results from a read error. The chain uses TRBV28 and TRBJ1-1, with 7 bases fitting TRBD1. Germline V gene data show CDR1 as MDHEN and CDR2 as SYDVKM. The CDR3 is 18 residues long. In DNA, the CDR3 is TGTAGGTGGTTGTGTGGGCCCACACCGGGACAGCCGAACACTGAAGCTTTCCTT. Amino acids: CRWLCGPTPGQPNTEAFL.

By sample share, this clone is medium-sized (0.01 to 0.1%). The sample has other DNA sequences that encode this CDR3 too. The rearrangement joins TRBV27 to TRBJ2-1, with 13 bases fitting TRBD2. The junction had 1 base not matched to a gene; V was cut back by 4 bases and J by 4 bases. CDR3 length: 15 residues. The germline CDR1 and CDR2 sequences are MNHEY and SMNVEV (reference sequence). In DNA, the CDR3 is TGTGCCAGCAGTTCGGGACTAGCGGGATACAATGAGCAGTTCTTC. It codes for CASSSGLAGYNEQFF.

V and J are TRBV5-5 and TRBJ2-7, with 7 bases fitting TRBD2. The CDR3 sequence is 15 residues long. Germline lookup yields CDR1 SGHKS and CDR2 YYEKEE (reference sequence). V gave up 0 bases and J gave up 2 bases; unmatched junction bases: 5. In DNA form, the CDR3 reads TGTGCCAGCAGCTTGGCGGCGGGGGAAACCTACGAGCAGTACTTC. It codes for CASSLAAGETYEQYF.

J is TRBJ2-1 and V is TRBV6-5; D is perhaps TRBD1 (5 bases). Germline assignment: CDR1 MNHEY and CDR2 SVGAGI. The CDR3 sequence is 12 residues long. The V and J ends lost 6 bases and 5 bases respectively, with 8 bases between them. Here the CDR3 DNA reads TGTGCCAGCAGGGGGCTCGACAATGAGCAGTTCTTC. It encodes CASRGLDNEQFF.

The CDR3 is CASSIGTYYTEAFF. The CDR3 DNA follows: TGTGCCAGTAGTATCGGGACGTACTACACTGAAGCTTTCTTT. The rearrangement links TRBV19 to TRBJ1-1; a weak D match, TRBD1 (5 bases). The CDR3 runs to 14 residues. Trimming took off 3 bases at V and 3 bases at J, with 11 bases between the two ends. Per the germline V gene, CDR1 is LNHDA and CDR2 is SQIVND (reference sequence).

This rearrangement joins TRBV4-3 to TRBJ2-7; 9 nucleotides line up with TRBD2. Germline V gives CDR1 LGHNA, CDR2 YSLEER. This CDR3 spans 15 amino acids. J was trimmed by 4 bases and V by 4 bases; bases with no gene match: 8. This CDR3 is CASSPYSGSSYEQYF. The DNA of the CDR3 is TGCGCCAGCAGCCCCTATAGCGGGAGCTCTTACGAGCAGTACTTC.